One TCR beta chain is described in this entry. It has no known antigen specificity. Per-base quality was not reported, and no clone a single base away is much larger than it. The sample originates from a study of shared clonotypes between healthy human individuals (dated by TCRdb to 2020 to 2021). Regarding the research as a whole: A couple of women and three men aged 18 to 49 years were included in the cohort. For each donor, CD4 naive and CD4 memory were each given three plates, CD8 naive was given two plates, and CD8 memory was given one plate. Blood TCR repertoires of about five healthy adults were deeply sequenced to estimate repertoire size and the extent of clonotype sharing between individuals. To increase sequencing depth and limit assay-specific biases, TCR repertoire library preparation and sequencing were carried out by different laboratories using diverse techniques. Each donor's leukapheresis produced roughly between roughly 0.9 and 9 billion PBMCs. What the research found in general, with its limitations: Estimated clonotype richness was generally larger for naive than for memory subsets. Higher generation probabilities were observed for clonotypes shared by all four sorted-subset donors than for non-shared clonotypes. Incomplete sequencing was indicated by rarefaction of sorted-subset datasets, despite the large sequencing depth. Because the study included only a small number of donors, the genetic and exposure-history diversity represented was limited. Sharing across a few donors was observed for around 5% of naive CD4, about 3.2% of naive CD8, 2.3% of memory CD4, and roughly 0.4% of memory CD8 clonotypes. Sampling was restricted to blood, and TCR repertoires in tissue are likely to differ from TCR repertoires in blood. Pairwise subsampling led to the expectation that sequencing depth would affect the degree of clonotype sharing among donors.

The CDR3 has 13 amino acids, counting the end cysteine and phenylalanine. Only the CDR3 DNA stays, 39 bases, in frame from base 1. V lost 4 bases and J lost 3 bases; the stretch between them is 9 bases long. From the germline V gene, CDR1 is SGHTA and CDR2 is FQGNSA. TCR CDR3 regions were amplified from genomic DNA by multiplex PCR using the deep immunoSEQ assay. For each cell subset, the extracted genomic DNA was distributed evenly across all wells of several immunoSEQ 96-well plates, and each plate served as one replicate. For sorted subsets, each replicate PCR was loaded with 200 ng genomic DNA, equivalent to 30,000 or so T cell genomes. Purified libraries were measured with a Qubit 3.0 fluorometer, size-checked on a Bioanalyzer 2100, and measured again with the KAPA Library Quantification kit. A separate single-read 150-cycle Illumina NextSeq 550 flow cell was used to sequence each immunoSEQ 96-well plate. Processing in the source paper ran as follows. Because the immunoSEQ output included only junctional sequences and no quality scores, the filtering could not be the same as the filtering used for full-length reads. To assign V/J genes and CDR3, sequences were annotated against IMGT germline references using PyIR, a Python wrapper for IgBLAST v1.9. Reads were removed for weak V/J assignments (E-value above 1e-6), missing CDR3, stop codons, out-of-frame junctions, or ambiguous translated residues. A V3J clonotype was defined by an identical inferred V gene, J gene, and CDR3 amino acid sequence. Percentage overlap between repertoires was calculated by dividing the number of shared unique clonotypes by the size of the smaller repertoire. RTK rarefaction, the Chao1 estimator, and Recon v2.1 estimates of unobserved clonotypes were used to assess repertoire richness. OLGA was used to compute generation probabilities for all TCRbeta clonotypes that the gDNA method yielded from a few donors. Entries here come from immuneACCESS through TCRdb and include only in-frame sequences with V and J called. Some clones fail to appear in such tables; in the studies checked, an unresolved V gene covers under half of the shortfall, and the cause of the remainder is unknown. V and J calls and clone size are copied from that table; D and trimming were computed from the DNA. Within this sample are roughly 810,000 clones, with around 96% of them counted one time only. The top ten clones comprise roughly 0.23% of the sample.

CD8 naive samples were obtained by positive selection for CCR7 among CD45RO-negative cells, yielding a CD45RA+CCR7+ population from which TemRA cells were excluded. Healthy HIV-negative adults with no recently reported acute infections or vaccinations were included as donors. Only Caucasian adults living in Nashville, Tennessee, USA were represented among the donors. Blood was collected by leukapheresis, and PBMCs were isolated by Ficoll-Histopaque density gradient centrifugation and then cryopreserved in liquid nitrogen vapor phase. Purity and quantity of every magnetically sorted T cell population were checked by analytical flow cytometry. From each sorted fraction, genomic DNA was isolated and quantified by UV absorbance on a Nanodrop 2000c.

Sequenced: naive CD8+ T cells sorted from blood. The cell subset or site label on this specimen signifies: CD45RA+CCR7+. The TCR was taken from a young man in good health. This chain is built from TRBV7-2 and TRBJ1-1; tentative D gene TRBD1, with 6 bases matching. DNA sequence: TGTGCCAGCAGCTCACAGGGTGACACTGAAGCTTTCTTT. Translation gives CASSSQGDTEAFF.